This T cell receptor beta chain derives from a study of Graves' ophthalmopathy and Graves' hyperthyroidism. In this sample, this clonotype turned up many times. Per the germline V gene, CDR1 is LNHDA and CDR2 is SQIVND (reference sequence). V shed 5 bases and J shed 0 bases, with 17 bases lying between them. CDR3 length equals 16 residues. Amplification of the TCR beta CDR3 regions used RNA transcripts (as template). First-round RT-PCR employed HTBI primers, with a second-round multiplex PCR after it. TCRdb re-called the multiplex PCR reads through MiXCR, storing one row per CDR3 protein. The table includes fewer than 350,000 distinct CDR3 sequences, about a sixth detected once.

This clonotype originated in an adult man with Graves' ophthalmopathy. The chain employs TRBV19 and TRBJ2-7, with D tentatively TRBD2 (6 bases). Sequencing input: peripheral blood. The DNA for the CDR3 is TGTGCCAGTAGTTCACCGGGACTCAGGAGCTCCTACGAGCAGTACTTC. This gives the protein CASSSPGLRSSYEQYF.